This TCR beta chain emerged from a study of T-cell memory formation after mild COVID-19. Study observations and caveats: Whether second-wave clones peaking at day 37 were SARS-CoV-2 specific went unconfirmed.

Trimming left V 10 bases short and J 2 bases short, with 15 bases between. Germline CDR1 reads LNHDA; CDR2 reads SQIVND (reference sequence). The CDR3 covers 14 residues. This clonotype appeared a few times. What it binds is unknown. TCRdb re-analysed the 5' RACE reads in MiXCR, keeping a single row per CDR3 protein. Of roughly 80,000 distinct CDR3 sequences in the sample, about 14% were seen once. This sequence was found in an adult woman who had mild COVID-19 (a few samples of this study predate the infection). Cell type and time point are not known. The sample was PBMCs or a T cell subset sorted from them (not recorded which). The chain recombines TRBV19 with TRBJ2-1; D is undetermined. The CDR3 region is CATKNRSPYNEQFF. The DNA for the CDR3 is TGTGCCACCAAAAACCGGAGTCCCTACAATGAGCAGTTCTTC.